Below are 29 T cell receptor beta chains sequenced from a single sample in a study of T cell clusters in autoimmune cytopenias. TRB rearrangements were amplified by touch-down multiplex PCR with mixed TRB-A/B primers. TCRdb re-called the multiplex PCR reads and catalogs CDR3 proteins one per entry, DNA excluded. Its table lists around 4,500 distinct CDR3 sequences. TRB amplification used approximately 250 ng of peripheral blood genomic DNA. Material for sequencing was peripheral blood. All receptors come from a human donor with an autoimmune cytopenia or autoimmune hepatitis (not recorded which).

The CDR3 sequence: CASSLAAGTFYEQYF. The rearrangement uses TRBV5-4 and TRBJ2-7. The germline V gene encodes CDR1 SGHNT and CDR2 YYREEE (reference sequence). The CDR3 is 15 amino acids.

Its frequency marks this clonotype as medium-sized. The V call is TRBV18, the J call TRBJ2-1. Germline V CDR1 and CDR2: KGHSH, LQKENI. The length of the CDR3 is 12 residues. The CDR3 is CASSPASNEQFF.

Frequency places this clonotype as medium-sized. The chain couples TRBV5-1 to TRBJ2-3; TCRdb picks TRBD2, but there is no DNA to check that call. The germline V gene has CDR1 SGHRS and CDR2 YFSETQ. This CDR3 comprises 16 residues. CDR3 in amino acids: CASSLDAYRGTDTQYF. Full variable domain (remainder filled in from reference TRBV5-1 and TRBJ2-3): KAGVTQTPRYLIKTRGQQVTLSCSPISGHRSVSWYQQTPGQGLQFLFEYFSETQRNKGNFPGRFSGRQFSNSRSEMNVSTLELGDSALYLCASSLDAYRGTDTQYFGPGTRLTVL.

This chain connects TRBV5-5 to TRBJ2-7; TCRdb's assignment of TRBD1 cannot be checked, as there is no DNA. Germline V lookup: CDR1 SGHKS, CDR2 YYEKEE (reference sequence). CDR3 length: 16 amino acids. This CDR3 is CASSPQIQGTSYEQYF.

The rearrangement uses TRBV18 and TRBJ2-7; TCRdb's D call, TRBD2, is unchecked because there is no DNA. Germline CDR1 reads KGHSH; CDR2 reads LQKENI. This CDR3 has 15 amino acids. The chain's CDR3 is CASSPGTSGTYEQYF.

This clonotype is labeled medium-sized based on frequency. The gene calls are TRBV24-1 and TRBJ1-1. CDR1 and CDR2 (germline): KGHDR, SFDVKD. The CDR3 covers 13 residues. This chain's CDR3 is CATSNPGNTEAFF.

The CDR3 protein is CRGGHGVAEAFF. The chain combines TRBV20-1 with TRBJ1-1; TCRdb gives TRBD1 as the D gene, but with no DNA this cannot be confirmed. From germline, CDR1 is DFQATT and CDR2 SNEGSKA (reference sequence). This CDR3 spans 12 amino acids.

The rearrangement links TRBV5-1 to TRBJ2-5; TCRdb indicates TRBD2, and absent DNA this call remains unverified. Germline-derived CDR1 and CDR2 are SGHRS and YFSETQ. CDR3 length: 18 amino acids. The CDR3 protein is CASSLGLSSGGTEETQYF. Variable domain in full (rest from reference TRBV5-1 and TRBJ2-5): KAGVTQTPRYLIKTRGQQVTLSCSPISGHRSVSWYQQTPGQGLQFLFEYFSETQRNKGNFPGRFSGRQFSNSRSEMNVSTLELGDSALYLCASSLGLSSGGTEETQYFGPGTRLLVL.

Here the CDR3 reads CASSSYRGNTIYF. The rearrangement links TRBV12-3 or TRBV12-4 to TRBJ1-3; TCRdb's assignment of TRBD1 cannot be checked, as there is no DNA. The CDR3 extends over 13 amino acids.

This clonotype is identified as medium-sized from frequency. The genes are TRBV6-5 and TRBJ2-1; TCRdb's D gene call, TRBD2, goes unchecked for lack of DNA. Germline V gene lookup returns CDR1 MNHEY and CDR2 SVGAGI. The length of the CDR3 is 14 residues. The CDR3 loop is CASRTSGSLGEQFF.

This clonotype is labeled medium-sized based on frequency. V and J are TRBV19 and TRBJ1-3; TCRdb's D gene call, TRBD1, goes unchecked for lack of DNA. Germline CDR1 and CDR2: LNHDA and SQIVND (reference sequence). The CDR3 runs to 14 residues. The CDR3 region is CASSKRDGGNTIYF.

This sequence joins TRBV20-1 and TRBJ2-3; TCRdb returns TRBD1, unconfirmable since there is no DNA. The CDR3 has 15 residues. The germline V gene has CDR1 DFQATT and CDR2 SNEGSKA (reference sequence). CDR3 sequence: CSAPLTGAYTDTQYF.

Measured by frequency, this clonotype is medium-sized. The J gene is TRBJ1-2, the V gene TRBV19; the D call from TCRdb, TRBD1, cannot be confirmed without DNA. This CDR3 is built from 14 residues. Germline V gives CDR1 LNHDA, CDR2 SQIVND (reference sequence). CDR3 amino acids: CASSMTGDNYGYTF.

Its frequency marks this clonotype as medium-sized. The rearrangement joins TRBV19 to TRBJ2-5; the TCRdb D gene call, TRBD1, has no DNA to confirm it. Germline lookup yields CDR1 LNHDA and CDR2 SQIVND (reference sequence). This CDR3 spans 14 amino acids. The CDR3 is CASSIEGRGETQYF. Full variable domain (remainder filled in from reference TRBV19 and TRBJ2-5): DGGITQSPKYLFRKEGQNVTLSCEQNLNHDAMYWYRQDPGQGLRLIYYSQIVNDFQKGDIAEGYSVSREKKESFPLTVTSAQKNPTAFYLCASSIEGRGETQYFGPGTRLLVL.

This clonotype is identified as medium-sized (0.01 to 0.1%) from frequency. The genes are TRBV6-2 or TRBV6-3 and TRBJ1-1. Germline CDR1 is MNHEY and CDR2 is SVGEGT. The CDR3 runs to 13 residues. The CDR3 is CASSYSQKSEAFF.

This sequence joins TRBV6-5 and TRBJ2-1; TCRdb outputs TRBD2, but without DNA this stays unchecked. In germline, CDR1 is MNHEY, CDR2 SVGAGI. The CDR3 runs 16 residues. The CDR3 reads CASKKDAGWSYNEQFF.

The CDR3 protein is CASSVGSISPVRDTIYF. The genes are TRBV5-4 and TRBJ1-3. Germline assignment: CDR1 SGHNT and CDR2 YYREEE (reference sequence). The CDR3 consists of 17 residues. The full variable domain, completed using reference TRBV5-4 and TRBJ1-3, is ETGVTQSPTHLIKTRGQQVTLRCSSQSGHNTVSWYQQALGQGPQFIFQYYREEENGRGNFPPRFSGLQFPNYSSELNVNALELDDSALYLCASSVGSISPVRDTIYFGEGSWLTVV.

The chain combines TRBV20-1 with TRBJ2-1. The germline CDR1 and CDR2 sequences are DFQATT and SNEGSKA (reference sequence). The CDR3 spans 14 residues. The CDR3 reads CSASSGDSYNEQFF.

Judged by frequency, this clonotype is medium-sized. The chain couples TRBV15 to TRBJ2-3. CDR1 is LNHNV, CDR2 YYDKDF, per germline (reference sequence). The CDR3 totals 15 residues. CDR3 protein: CATSLQRASGDTQYF.

J is TRBJ2-1 and V is TRBV6-4; TCRdb calls TRBD1, which cannot be checked without DNA. The germline V gene encodes CDR1 MRHNA and CDR2 SNTAGT. CDR3 length: 14 residues. Here the CDR3 reads CASSDRGPIDEQFF.

This clonotype is medium-sized by frequency. This chain connects TRBV15 to TRBJ2-7. Germline CDR1 is LNHNV and CDR2 is YYDKDF (reference sequence). The CDR3 totals 12 residues. The CDR3 is CATRGRNGEQYF.

V usage is TRBV5-1 and J usage is TRBJ2-3; TCRdb's D call, TRBD2, is unchecked because there is no DNA. The CDR3 extends over 16 amino acids. Per the germline V gene, CDR1 is SGHRS and CDR2 is YFSETQ. The CDR3 reads CASSLEASGGSDTQYF.

This clonotype is labeled medium-sized based on frequency. V and J are TRBV6-5 and TRBJ2-5; as DNA is missing, the TRBD2 call by TCRdb cannot be tested. The CDR3 loop spans 14 amino acids. CDR1 and CDR2 from the germline V gene are MNHEY and SVGAGI. CDR3 protein: CASSPGLLTETQYF.

In terms of frequency, this clonotype is medium-sized. The chain is built from TRBV10-3 and TRBJ2-7. The CDR3 has 12 residues. Germline CDR1 and CDR2: ENHRY and SYGVKD. The CDR3 is CAIMTGRYEQYF.

This sequence joins TRBV18 and TRBJ1-5; TCRdb gives TRBD1 as the D gene, but with no DNA this cannot be confirmed. Germline V lookup: CDR1 KGHSH, CDR2 LQKENI. There are 18 residues in the CDR3. The CDR3 loop is CASSLTLGQTYSNQPQHF.

The chain uses TRBV20-1 and TRBJ2-7. The germline V gene encodes CDR1 DFQATT and CDR2 SNEGSKA (reference sequence). The CDR3 extends over 13 amino acids. This CDR3 reads CSARDFTSYEQYF.

By frequency, this clonotype registers medium-sized. The chain couples TRBV6-5 to TRBJ2-2. CDR1 MNHEY and CDR2 SVGAGI come from the germline V gene. This CDR3 comprises 13 residues. The CDR3 protein is CATVRILGGELFF.

The rearrangement links TRBV6-5 to TRBJ1-1; the D gene TCRdb calls, TRBD1, cannot be checked with no DNA. The CDR3 has 14 amino acids. CDR1 and CDR2 (germline): MNHEY, SVGAGI. CDR3 residues: CASSDVGGFTEAFF.

This clonotype is called medium-sized based on its frequency. CDR3 residues: CAISSGNNEQFF. The gene calls are TRBV19 and TRBJ2-1. Germline V gene data show CDR1 as LNHDA and CDR2 as SQIVND (reference sequence). This CDR3 is 12 amino acids long.